The 8 T cell receptor beta chains in this list originate from one sample, sequenced in a study of Tregs in tolerant kidney transplant recipients. Produced via immunoSEQ multiplex PCR; TCRdb's table is partial and in-frame only. The sample consists of roughly 68,000 clones, over 80% of them appearing once. The source material was CD4+ T cells from blood. Receptors were obtained from a human donor in good health.

In DNA form, the CDR3 reads TGTGCCAGCAGCGTAGACCGGGACACTGAAGCTTTCTTT. Translating it yields CASSVDRDTEAFF. The chain links TRBV7-2 to TRBJ1-1; the D is unclear. With 5 bases removed from V and 3 bases from J, the gap between germline ends came to 10 bases. The V gene's germline CDR1 is SGHTA and CDR2 FQGNSA. The CDR3 extends over 13 amino acids.

The V gene is TRBV14, the J gene TRBJ1-2; D is ambiguous. The CDR3 contains 15 residues. Germline V gene data show CDR1 as SGHDN and CDR2 as FVKESK. Trimming cost V 4 bases and J 4 bases, with 16 bases left between them. The CDR3 region has the DNA TGTGCCAGCAGCCTGCGTCAGGAGGGCCCCTATGGCTACACCTTC. Its translation: CASSLRQEGPYGYTF.

CDR3 sequence reads: CASMSGSGNTGELFF. As DNA, the CDR3 is TGTGCCAGTATGTCGGGGTCGGGTAACACCGGGGAGCTGTTTTTT. This chain links TRBV19 with TRBJ2-2; TRBD2 is a possible D gene (5 bases). The germline V and J ends were trimmed by 7 bases and 2 bases, with 14 bases remaining between them. The germline V gene has CDR1 LNHDA and CDR2 SQIVND (reference sequence). This CDR3 comprises 15 residues.

The chain employs TRBV15 and TRBJ2-2; D is possibly TRBD1 or TRBD2 (5 bases each). V lost 3 bases and J lost 6, with 11 bases in between. Germline loops: CDR1 LNHNV, CDR2 YYDKDF (reference sequence). The CDR3 runs to 14 residues. CDR3 loop: CATSRMRGSGELFF. CDR3 nucleotides: TGTGCCACCAGCAGGATGAGGGGATCCGGGGAGCTGTTTTTT.

This clone appeared a single time. The rearrangement uses TRBV10-3 and TRBJ1-1, with D possibly matching TRBD1 (5 bases). CDR3 length: 14 amino acids. Germline CDR1 and CDR2: ENHRY and SYGVKD. V was clipped by 4 bases and J by 4 bases, with 13 bases between them. The DNA for the CDR3 is TGTGCCATCAGTGGGGGAAAGGGGCTCACTGAAGCTTTCTTT. This encodes CAISGGKGLTEAFF.

The chain joins TRBV5-1 to TRBJ1-1, with 8 positions matching TRBD1. Trimming removed 1 base from V and 1 base from J; junction bases left unmatched: 6. Per germline, CDR1 SGHRS and CDR2 YFSETQ. The CDR3 has 16 residues. Here the CDR3 DNA reads TGCGCCAGCAGCTTGTCGGCAGGGGGCGCGAACACTGAAGCTTTCTTT. As protein: CASSLSAGGANTEAFF.

V is TRBV7-9 and J is TRBJ1-2, with 12 bases lining up with TRBD1. The V gene end was trimmed by 5 bases and the J gene end by 3 bases; junction bases not matched to a gene: 7. Germline V lookup: CDR1 SEHNR, CDR2 FQNEAQ (reference sequence). This CDR3 comprises 16 residues. CDR3 DNA sequence: TGTGCCAGCAGCGGGGACAGGGGGCTCGTCGACTATGGCTACACCTTC. This gives the protein CASSGDRGLVDYGYTF.

The gene calls are TRBV12-5 and TRBJ2-5; 7 positions match TRBD2. The CDR3 sequence is 13 residues long. V lost 3 bases, J lost 3 bases, and 1 base stayed unmatched. Germline V gene lookup returns CDR1 LGHNT and CDR2 FRNRAP. The CDR3 spells CASGFAGEETQYF. The CDR3 bases are TGTGCTAGTGGTTTTGCGGGGGAAGAGACCCAGTACTTC.